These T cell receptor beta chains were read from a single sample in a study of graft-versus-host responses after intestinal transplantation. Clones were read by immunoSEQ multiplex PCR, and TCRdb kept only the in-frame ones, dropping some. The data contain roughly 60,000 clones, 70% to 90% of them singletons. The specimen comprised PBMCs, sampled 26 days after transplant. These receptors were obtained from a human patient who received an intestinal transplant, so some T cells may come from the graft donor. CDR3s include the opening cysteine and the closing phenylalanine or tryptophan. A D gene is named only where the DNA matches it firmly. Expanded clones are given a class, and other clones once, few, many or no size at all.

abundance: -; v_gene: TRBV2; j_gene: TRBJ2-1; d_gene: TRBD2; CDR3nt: TGTGCCAGCACGACTAGCGAATCCTACAATGAGCAGTTCTTC; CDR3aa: CASTTSESYNEQFF
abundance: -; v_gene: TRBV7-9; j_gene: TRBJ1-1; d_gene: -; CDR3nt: TGTGCCAGCAGCTTTACGCAGGGAGGCACTGAAGCTTTCTTT; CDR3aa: CASSFTQGGTEAFF
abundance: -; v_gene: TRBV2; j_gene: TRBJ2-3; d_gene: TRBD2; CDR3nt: TGTGCCAGCAGTTCGGGTGGACTAGCGGGGGCCAGGAAAAGCACAGATACGCAGTATTTT; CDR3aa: CASSSGGLAGARKSTDTQYF
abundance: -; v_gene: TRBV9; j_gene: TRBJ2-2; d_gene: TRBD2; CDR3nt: TGTGCCAGCAGCGTAGGGGGACTAGCGGGGCCCGGGGAGCTGTTTTTT; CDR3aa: CASSVGGLAGPGELFF
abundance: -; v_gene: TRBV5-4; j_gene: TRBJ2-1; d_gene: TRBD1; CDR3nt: TGTGCCAGCAGCTTTCCGGGACAGGGTTCCTACAATGAGCAGTTCTTC; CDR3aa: CASSFPGQGSYNEQFF
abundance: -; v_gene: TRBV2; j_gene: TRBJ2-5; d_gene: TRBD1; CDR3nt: TGTGCCAGCAGTGCCACCAAAACAGGGGTCCCTAAAGAGACCCAGTACTTC; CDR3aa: CASSATKTGVPKETQYF
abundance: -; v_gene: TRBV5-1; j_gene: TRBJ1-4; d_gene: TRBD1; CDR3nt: TGCGCCAGCAGCTTGGCGGGACAGTTTAATGAAAAACTGTTTTTT; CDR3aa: CASSLAGQFNEKLFF
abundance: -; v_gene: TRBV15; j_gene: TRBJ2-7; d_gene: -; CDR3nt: TGTGCCACCAGCAGACAAACAGGAGTGAACTACGAGCAGTACTTC; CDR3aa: CATSRQTGVNYEQYF
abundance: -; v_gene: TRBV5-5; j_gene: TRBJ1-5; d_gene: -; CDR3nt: TGTGCCAGCAGCCTATACGGACAAATATATCAGCCCCAGCATTTT; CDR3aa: CASSLYGQIYQPQHF
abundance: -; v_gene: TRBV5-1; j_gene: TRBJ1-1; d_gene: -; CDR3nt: TGCGCCAGCAGCCCAGGCCAGGGGAACACTGAAGCTTTCTTT; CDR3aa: CASSPGQGNTEAFF
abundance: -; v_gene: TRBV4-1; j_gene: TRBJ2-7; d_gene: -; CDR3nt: TGCGCCAGCAGCCAAGTCGACGGGAGCTCCTACGAGCAGTACTTC; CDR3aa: CASSQVDGSSYEQYF
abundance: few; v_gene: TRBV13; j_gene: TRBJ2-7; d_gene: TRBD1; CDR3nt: TGTGCCAGCAGCTTACGAATAACAGGGGGGTACGAGCAGTACTTC; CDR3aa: CASSLRITGGYEQYF
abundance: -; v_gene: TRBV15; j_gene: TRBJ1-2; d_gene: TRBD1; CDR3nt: TGTGCCACCAGTAGAAACGGACAGGGTGACGCGTCTAACTATGGCTACACCTTC; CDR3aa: CATSRNGQGDASNYGYTF
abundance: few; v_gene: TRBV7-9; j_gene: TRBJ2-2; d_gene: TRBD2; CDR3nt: TGTGCCAGCAGCTTAGTGCTAGCGGGAGAGTCGTACACCGGGGAGCTGTTTTTT; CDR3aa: CASSLVLAGESYTGELFF
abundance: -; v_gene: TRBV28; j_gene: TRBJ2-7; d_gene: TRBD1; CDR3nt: TGTGCCAGCAGAGTAGGGACAGGGAGCTCCTACGAGCAGTACTTC; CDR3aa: CASRVGTGSSYEQYF
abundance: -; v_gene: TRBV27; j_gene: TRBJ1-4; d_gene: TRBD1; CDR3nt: TGTGCCAGCAGTTTATCGATCGGAAAACAGGGGGGGTACTATGAAAAACTGTTTTTT; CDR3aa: CASSLSIGKQGGYYEKLFF
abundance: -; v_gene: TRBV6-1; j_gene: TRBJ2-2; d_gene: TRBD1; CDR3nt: TGTGCCAGCAGGGAAAGGACAGGGGTAAACACCGGGGAGCTGTTTTTT; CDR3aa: CASRERTGVNTGELFF
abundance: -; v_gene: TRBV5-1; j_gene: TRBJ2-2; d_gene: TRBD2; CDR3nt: TGCGCCAGCAGCTGGGGGGGGGACACCGGGGAGCTGTTTTTT; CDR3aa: CASSWGGDTGELFF
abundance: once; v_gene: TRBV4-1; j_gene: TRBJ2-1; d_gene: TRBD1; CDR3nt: TGCGCCAGCAGCCAAGGGACAGGGGGCGGAATCGACAATGAGCAGTTCTTC; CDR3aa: CASSQGTGGGIDNEQFF
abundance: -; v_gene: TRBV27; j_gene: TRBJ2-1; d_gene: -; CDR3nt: TGTGCCAGCAGCTCCAGGGCGGGACTCTACAATGAGCAGTTCTTC; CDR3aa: CASSSRAGLYNEQFF
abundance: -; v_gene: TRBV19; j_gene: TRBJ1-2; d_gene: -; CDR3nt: TGTGCCAGTAGTACAGGGGAATCCCCCTATGGCTACACCTTC; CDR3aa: CASSTGESPYGYTF
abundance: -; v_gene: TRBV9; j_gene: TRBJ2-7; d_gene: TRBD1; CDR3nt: TGTGCCAGCAGCCTAGATCAGGGGGACTACGAGCAGTACTTC; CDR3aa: CASSLDQGDYEQYF
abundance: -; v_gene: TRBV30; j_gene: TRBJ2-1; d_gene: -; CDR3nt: TGTGCCTGGAGTGTATCGGGCAATGAGCAGTTCTTC; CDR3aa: CAWSVSGNEQFF
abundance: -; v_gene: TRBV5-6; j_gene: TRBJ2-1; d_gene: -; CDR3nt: TGTGCCAGCAGCCATGGGACTTGGGGGTCTTTAAATGAGCAGTTCTTC; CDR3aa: CASSHGTWGSLNEQFF
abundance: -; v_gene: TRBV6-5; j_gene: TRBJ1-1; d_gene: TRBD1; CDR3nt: TGTGCCAGCAGTTACGGGACAGGGTTCACTGAAGCTTTCTTT; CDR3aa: CASSYGTGFTEAFF
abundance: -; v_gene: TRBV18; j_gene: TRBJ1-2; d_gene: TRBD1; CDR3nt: TGTGCCAGCTCACCCCTGGACAGGGGGTCCTATGGCTACACCTTC; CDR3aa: CASSPLDRGSYGYTF
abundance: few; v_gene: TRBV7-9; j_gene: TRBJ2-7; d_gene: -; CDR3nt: TGTGCCAGCAGCATCAAACCCGGTTCCAACTACGAGCAGTACTTC; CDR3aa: CASSIKPGSNYEQYF
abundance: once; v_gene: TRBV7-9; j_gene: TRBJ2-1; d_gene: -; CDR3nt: TGTGCCAGCAGCTTAGCGCGTCCGGGGGAGCAGTTCTTC; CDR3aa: CASSLARPGEQFF
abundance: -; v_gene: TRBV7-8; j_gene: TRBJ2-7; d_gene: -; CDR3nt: TGTGCCAGCAGCCTCGACAATTCGCGGGTTCTCGAGCAGTACTTC; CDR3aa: CASSLDNSRVLEQYF
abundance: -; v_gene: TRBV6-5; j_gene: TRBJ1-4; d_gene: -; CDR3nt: TGTGCCAGCAGTTACGAGGCGTTTAATGAAAAACTGTTTTTT; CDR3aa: CASSYEAFNEKLFF
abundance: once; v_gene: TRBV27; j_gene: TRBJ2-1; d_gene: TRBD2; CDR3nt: TGTGCCAGCAGTTCTGGACTAGCGGGGGTCAATGAGCAGTTCTTC; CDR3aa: CASSSGLAGVNEQFF
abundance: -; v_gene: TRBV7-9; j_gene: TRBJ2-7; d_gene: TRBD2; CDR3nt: TGTGCCAGCAGCTCTTGGGGGACTAGCGGGAGAGACGAGCAGTACTTC; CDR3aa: CASSSWGTSGRDEQYF
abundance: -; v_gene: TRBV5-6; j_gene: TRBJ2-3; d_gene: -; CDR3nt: TGTGCCAGCAGCTTCGGAGATACGCAGTATTTT; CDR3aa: CASSFGDTQYF
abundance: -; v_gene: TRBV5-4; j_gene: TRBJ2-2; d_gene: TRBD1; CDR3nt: TGTGCCAGCAGCCAGGGGGTTGGTACAGGGCGGGCCGGGGAGCTGTTTTTT; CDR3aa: CASSQGVGTGRAGELFF
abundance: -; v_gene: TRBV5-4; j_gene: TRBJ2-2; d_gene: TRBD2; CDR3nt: TGTGCCAGCAGTCAAGACCCGGGACTAGCCACCGGGGAGCTGTTTTTT; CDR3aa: CASSQDPGLATGELFF
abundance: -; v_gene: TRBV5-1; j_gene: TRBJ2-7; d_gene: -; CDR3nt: TGCGCCAGCAGCTTGCAGGGGAGCTCCTACGAGCAGTACTTC; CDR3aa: CASSLQGSSYEQYF
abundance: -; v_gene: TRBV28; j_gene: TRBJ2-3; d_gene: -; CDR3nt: TGTGCCAGCGCGACTAGTGCAGATACGCAGTATTTT; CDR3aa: CASATSADTQYF
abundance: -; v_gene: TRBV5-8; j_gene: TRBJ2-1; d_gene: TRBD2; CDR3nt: TGTGCCAGCAGCTCTGGGACTAGCGGCAATGAGCAGTTCTTC; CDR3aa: CASSSGTSGNEQFF
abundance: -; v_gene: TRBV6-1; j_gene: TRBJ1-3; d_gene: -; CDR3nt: TGTGCCAGCAGTGAAGCGAGACTCGGCGATTCTGGAAACACCATATATTTT; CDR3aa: CASSEARLGDSGNTIYF
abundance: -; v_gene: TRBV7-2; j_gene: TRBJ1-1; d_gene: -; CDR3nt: TGTGCCAGCAGCCCCCTTGCAGGGCGGAACACTGAAGCTTTCTTT; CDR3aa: CASSPLAGRNTEAFF
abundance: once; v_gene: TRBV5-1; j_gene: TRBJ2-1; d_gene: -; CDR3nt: TGCGCCAGCAGCTTACGTAAGGGAGTGTCAAGCAATGAGCAGTTCTTC; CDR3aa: CASSLRKGVSSNEQFF
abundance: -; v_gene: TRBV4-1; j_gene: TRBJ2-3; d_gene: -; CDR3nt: TGCGCCAGCAGCCAAGCAGAGGCAGCGGCTAGCACAGATACGCAGTATTTT; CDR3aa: CASSQAEAAASTDTQYF
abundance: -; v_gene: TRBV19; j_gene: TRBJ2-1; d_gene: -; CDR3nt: TGTGCCAGCGGACAGTTTTACAATGAGCAGTTCTTC; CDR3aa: CASGQFYNEQFF
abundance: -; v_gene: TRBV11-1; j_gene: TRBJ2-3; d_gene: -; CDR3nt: TGTGCCAGCAGCGAAGGGGCAGCTGTCACAGATACGCAGTATTTT; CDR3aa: CASSEGAAVTDTQYF
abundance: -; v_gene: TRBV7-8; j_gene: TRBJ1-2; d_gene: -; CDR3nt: TGTGCCAGCAGCTTAGGTCCTTTAGACAACAATGGCTACACCTTC; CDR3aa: CASSLGPLDNNGYTF
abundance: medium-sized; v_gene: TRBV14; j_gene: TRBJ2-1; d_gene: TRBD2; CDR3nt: TGTGCCAGCAGCCTAGCGGGGGGCGGCGATGAGCAGTTCTTC; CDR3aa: CASSLAGGGDEQFF
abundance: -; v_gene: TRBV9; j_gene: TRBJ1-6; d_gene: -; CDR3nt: TGTGCCAGCAGCGTAGAGGGAGGGGCGCCCCTCCACTTT; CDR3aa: CASSVEGGAPLHF
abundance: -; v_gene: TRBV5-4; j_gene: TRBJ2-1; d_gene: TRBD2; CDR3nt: TGTGCCAGCAGCTTGGGGCTAGCGGGGGATAATGAGCAGTTCTTC; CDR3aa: CASSLGLAGDNEQFF
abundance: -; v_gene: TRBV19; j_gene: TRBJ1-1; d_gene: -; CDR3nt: TGTGCCAGTAGTATAGGTCTGGGGGGTCGGGCCACTGAAGCTTTCTTT; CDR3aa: CASSIGLGGRATEAFF
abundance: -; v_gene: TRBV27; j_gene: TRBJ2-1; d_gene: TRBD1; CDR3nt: TGTGCCAGCAGTTTATGGCCAGGGGGCCCCTACAATGAGCAGTTCTTC; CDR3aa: CASSLWPGGPYNEQFF
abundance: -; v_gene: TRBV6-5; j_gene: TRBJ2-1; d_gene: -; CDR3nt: TGTGCCAGCAGTTGGTGGGGGGGCCAGGAAAATGAGCAGTTCTTC; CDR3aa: CASSWWGGQENEQFF
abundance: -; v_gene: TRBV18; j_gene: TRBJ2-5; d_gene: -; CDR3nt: TGTGCCAGCTCACCACAACAGTCGAAAGAGACCCAGTACTTC; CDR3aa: CASSPQQSKETQYF
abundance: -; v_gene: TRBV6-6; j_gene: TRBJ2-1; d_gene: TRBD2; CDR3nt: TGTGCCAGCAGTAGACTAGCGGGAGAACGGAATGAGCAGTTCTTC; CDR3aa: CASSRLAGERNEQFF
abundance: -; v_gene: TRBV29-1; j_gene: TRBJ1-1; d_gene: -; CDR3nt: TGCAGCGTTGTCTTAATGAACACTGAAGCTTTCTTT; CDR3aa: CSVVLMNTEAFF
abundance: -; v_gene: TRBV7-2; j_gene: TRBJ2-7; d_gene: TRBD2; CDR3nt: TGTGCCAGCAGACTGACTAGCGGAAACTACGAGCAGTACTTC; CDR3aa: CASRLTSGNYEQYF